The 14 T cell receptor beta chains below were found in one sample sequenced in a study of blood T cells in healthy people across ages. With a J-beta primer mix and a sample-barcoded 5' primer, a second PCR ran roughly 6 to 11 cycles. TCRdb reprocessed the 5' RACE reads with MiXCR, giving one entry per CDR3 protein. The sample lists about 970,000 distinct CDR3 sequences; 51% were seen once. The sample consisted of blood. The receptors were sampled from a woman aged 60 to 75 in good health.

V gene TRBV18 combines with J gene TRBJ2-5; 8 bases align to TRBD1. Judging by the DNA end, TRBJ2-7 fits better; the J call may be wrong. CDR1 is KGHSH and CDR2 is LQKENI in the germline V gene. The CDR3 is 16 amino acids. The CDR3 reads CASSPNAARQGYEQYF. CDR3 bases: TGTGCCAGCTCACCAAACGCAGCTAGACAGGGGTACGAGCAGTACTTC.

The genes are TRBV12-3 or TRBV12-4 and TRBJ2-5, with unresolved D. The tail of the sequence fits TRBJ2-7 better, so the J call may be wrong. The CDR3 extends over 15 amino acids. The DNA for the CDR3 is TGTGCCAGCAGTTCTGGTCCAGGCCCTCCCTACGAGCAGTACTTC. It codes for CASSSGPGPPYEQYF.

This clonotype has only a few counts. The CDR3 sequence: CASMSGAYEQYF. The DNA of the CDR3 is TGTGCCAGCATGTCGGGGGCCTACGAGCAGTACTTC. This chain connects TRBV28 to TRBJ2-5; maybe TRBD2 (6 bases). The DNA end is a closer match to TRBJ2-7, so the J assignment may be wrong. This CDR3 region has 12 residues. The V gene's germline CDR1 is MDHEN and CDR2 SYDVKM.

The chain links TRBV4-1 to TRBJ2-3, with D perhaps matching TRBD2 (5 bases). The V and J ends lost 4 bases and 6 bases respectively, with 17 bases between them. The CDR3 runs 15 residues. Germline lookup yields CDR1 MGHRA and CDR2 YSYEKL. For the CDR3, the DNA is TGCGCCAGCAGCCCCCCACTAGGGCCGGGGGATACGCAGTATTTT. Residues: CASSPPLGPGDTQYF.

The chain links TRBV28 to TRBJ2-5, with D maybe TRBD2 (6 bases). The J call is in doubt because the DNA end fits TRBJ2-7 better. Germline loops: CDR1 MDHEN, CDR2 SYDVKM. CDR3 length equals 17 residues. CDR3 residues: CASSSSPLREFPNEQYF. CDR3 sequence (DNA): TGTGCCAGCAGTTCCTCGCCGCTCCGGGAGTTTCCAAACGAGCAGTACTTC.

This chain uses TRBV7-9 with TRBJ2-1; 10 bases are a match to TRBD2. This CDR3 is built from 17 residues. From germline, CDR1 is SEHNR and CDR2 FQNEAQ (reference sequence). The J segment lost 7 bases and the V segment lost 5 bases, leaving 14 bases of the junction unmatched. CDR3 amino acids: CASSLSRVSGRRNEQFF. Written as DNA, the CDR3 is TGTGCCAGCAGCCTCTCGAGGGTTAGCGGGAGGAGGAATGAGCAGTTCTTC.

The V gene is TRBV20-1, the J gene TRBJ2-1, with D perhaps assigned TRBD1 or TRBD2 (6 bases each). Germline V CDR1 and CDR2: DFQATT, SNEGSKA (reference sequence). The CDR3 spans 20 residues. V lost 6 bases, J lost 4 bases, and 34 bases lay in between. The CDR3 sequence is CSALGGQPGALGERYNEQFF. The DNA of the CDR3 is TGCAGTGCACTAGGTGGGCAACCGGGGGCGCTGGGCGAGCGATACAATGAGCAGTTCTTC.

The gene calls are TRBV5-1 and TRBJ2-1, with 7 bases that match TRBD2. The CDR3 consists of 15 residues. The V gene end was trimmed by 4 bases and the J gene end by 3 bases; junction bases not matched to a gene: 7. CDR1 is SGHRS and CDR2 is YFSETQ in the germline V gene. As DNA, the CDR3 is TGCGCCAGCAGCGGGGCTAGCGGAGACTACAATGAGCAGTTCTTC. It codes for CASSGASGDYNEQFF.

V gene TRBV20-1 combines with J gene TRBJ2-5; D may correspond to TRBD1 or TRBD2 (5 bases each). Germline assignment: CDR1 DFQATT and CDR2 SNEGSKA (reference sequence). Trimming removed 5 bases at V and 0 bases at J, with 16 bases between. The CDR3 has 15 residues. CDR3 region: CSAGPWGRHQETQYF. CDR3 bases: TGCAGTGCTGGCCCGTGGGGACGACACCAAGAGACCCAGTACTTC.

The chain employs TRBV10-3 and TRBJ2-3; D remains unclear. Trimming took 3 bases from V and 11 from J, leaving 15 bases between them. The CDR3 consists of 13 residues. Looked up from germline, CDR1 is ENHRY and CDR2 is SYGVKD. CDR3 loop: CAISDTEVNEQYF. The CDR3 DNA follows: TGTGCCATCAGTGACACTGAAGTCAATGAGCAGTATTTT.

On this clonotype: A much larger clonotype is one base distant, so this may be a read error. The chain has TRBV7-2 and TRBJ2-1; 7 nucleotides align to TRBD2. The germline gives CDR1 SGHTA, CDR2 FQGNSA. The CDR3 contains 11 residues. The V and J ends lost 4 bases and 15 bases, in that order; junction bases with no gene match: 6. CDR3 amino acids: CASSSGGVRFF. The CDR3 DNA sequence: TGTGCCAGCAGCTCGGGGGGAGTTCGGTTCTTC.

Comments on this clonotype: At one end the junction does not follow the germline gene, possibly because of a read error. The gene calls are TRBV15 and TRBJ2-7; D not resolved. Germline CDR1 and CDR2: LNHNV and YYDKDF (reference sequence). The CDR3 runs 14 residues. DNA of the CDR3: TGTGCCATCAGCAGAAATCCGTCTTTAGATGAGCAGTACTTC. Its protein product is CAISRNPSLDEQYF.

The rearrangement links TRBV5-1 to TRBJ2-3; D gene ambiguous. CDR3 length: 15 amino acids. Trimming took off 4 bases at V and 0 bases at J, with 12 bases between the two ends. Germline V lookup: CDR1 SGHRS, CDR2 YFSETQ. The CDR3 sequence: CASSPIQTSTDTQYF. For the CDR3, the DNA is TGCGCCAGCAGCCCGATCCAAACTAGCACAGATACGCAGTATTTT. Full variable domain (outside the CDR3, taken from reference TRBV5-1 and TRBJ2-3): KAGVTQTPRYLIKTRGQQVTLSCSPISGHRSVSWYQQTPGQGLQFLFEYFSETQRNKGNFPGRFSGRQFSNSRSEMNVSTLELGDSALYLCASSPIQTSTDTQYFGPGTRLTVL.

This clonotype came up a few times. The gene calls are TRBV20-1 and TRBJ2-7; no reliable D call. This CDR3 spans 10 amino acids. V was cut by 3 bases and J by 3 bases, with 3 bases left in between. Germline assignment: CDR1 DFQATT and CDR2 SNEGSKA (reference sequence). The CDR3 reads CSARRYEQYF. The CDR3 bases are TGCAGTGCTAGGCGCTACGAGCAGTACTTC.